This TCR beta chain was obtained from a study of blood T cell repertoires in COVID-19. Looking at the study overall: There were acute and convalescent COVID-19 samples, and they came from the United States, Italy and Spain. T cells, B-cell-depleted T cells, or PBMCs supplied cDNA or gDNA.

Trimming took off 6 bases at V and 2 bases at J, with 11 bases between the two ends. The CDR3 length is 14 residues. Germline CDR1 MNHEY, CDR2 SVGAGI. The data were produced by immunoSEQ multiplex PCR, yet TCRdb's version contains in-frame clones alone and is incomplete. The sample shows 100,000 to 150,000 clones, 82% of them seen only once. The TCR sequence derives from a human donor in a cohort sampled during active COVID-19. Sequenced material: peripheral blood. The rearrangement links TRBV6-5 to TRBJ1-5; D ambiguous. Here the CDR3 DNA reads TGTGCCAGCAGCTTATCCTTCGGCAATCAGCCCCAGCATTTT. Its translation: CASSLSFGNQPQHF.